The 13 T cell receptor beta chains in this list originate from one sample, sequenced in a study of radiation and T cells in renal cell carcinoma. Profiled with immunoSEQ multiplex PCR; TCRdb holds only in-frame clones, not every one. The profile shows under 65,000 clones, roughly 79% of them singletons. Stated time point: baseline pretreatment blood. The sample's treatment: 15 Gy SBRT to primary tumor, nephrectomy 4 weeks later. The sequencing used blood, collected from a patient whose treatment included radiotherapy and nephrectomy. These receptors all come from a man aged 60 to 75 with renal cell carcinoma.

This chain uses TRBV27 with TRBJ1-5; D remains ambiguous. V was cut by 6 bases and J by 11 bases, with 17 bases left in between. From germline, CDR1 is MNHEY and CDR2 SMNVEV (reference sequence). The CDR3 loop spans 13 amino acids. The CDR3 sequence is CASRHTDWVAQHF. DNA for the CDR3: TGTGCCAGCAGGCACACCGACTGGGTAGCCCAGCATTTT.

The chain uses TRBV7-9 and TRBJ1-6, with TRBD1 matching over 9 bases. Germline V CDR1 and CDR2: SEHNR, FQNEAQ (reference sequence). V lost 4 bases to trimming and J lost 1 base; unmatched junction nucleotides: 2. The length of the CDR3 is 16 residues. The CDR3 loop reads CASSSGQGSYNSPLHF. CDR3 coding DNA: TGTGCCAGCAGCTCGGGACAGGGTTCCTATAATTCACCCCTCCACTTT.

The chain has TRBV19 and TRBJ2-3, with TRBD2 as a possible D gene (7 bases). Germline values: CDR1 LNHDA, CDR2 SQIVND (reference sequence). V shed 7 bases and J shed 5 bases, with 16 bases lying between them. CDR3 length: 14 amino acids. In DNA form, the CDR3 reads TGTGCCAGTACCCAAGGGGGGGCCGGAGATACGCAGTATTTT. This translates into CASTQGGAGDTQYF.

The genes are TRBV30 and TRBJ1-3, with D hard to call. Germline V lookup: CDR1 GTSNPN, CDR2 SVGIG (reference sequence). The CDR3 totals 16 residues. V lost 0 bases to trimming and J lost 3 bases, with 15 bases between them. CDR3 amino acids: CAWSVVGASIGNTIYF. In DNA, the CDR3 is TGTGCCTGGAGTGTAGTAGGTGCCTCCATTGGAAACACCATATATTTT.

This clone is a singleton in its sample. The V and J genes are TRBV30 and TRBJ1-1; D is possibly TRBD1 (5 bases). V lost 4 bases and J lost 1, with 10 bases in between. CDR3 length equals 13 residues. Germline V lookup: CDR1 GTSNPN, CDR2 SVGIG (reference sequence). The CDR3 bases are TGTGCCTGGACCGTCGGGGGGAACACTGAAGCTTTCTTT. Translated: CAWTVGGNTEAFF.

V gene TRBV7-9 combines with J gene TRBJ1-2; possible D gene TRBD1, 6 bases. The germline V gene encodes CDR1 SEHNR and CDR2 FQNEAQ (reference sequence). This CDR3 region has 12 residues. V was trimmed by 1 base and J by 8 bases, leaving 8 bases between them. The CDR3 DNA reads as TGTGCCAGCAGCTTAGGGGGGGCCGGCTACACCTTC. Translating it yields CASSLGGAGYTF.

The V gene is TRBV30, the J gene TRBJ1-1; maybe TRBD1 (6 bases). Germline loops: CDR1 GTSNPN, CDR2 SVGIG (reference sequence). Trimming cost V 5 bases and J 4 bases, with 14 bases left between them. The CDR3 extends over 13 amino acids. CDR3 in amino acids: CAWAKGVSTEAFF. CDR3 coding DNA: TGTGCCTGGGCGAAGGGGGTGAGCACTGAAGCTTTCTTT.

The chain links TRBV14 to TRBJ1-1, with D hard to call. The germline gives CDR1 SGHDN, CDR2 FVKESK. The CDR3 totals 13 residues. V was shortened by 4 bases and J by 0 bases, with 6 bases between the two germline ends. In DNA, the CDR3 is TGTGCCAGCAGCCTCAGTTTGAACACTGAAGCTTTCTTT. Its translation is CASSLSLNTEAFF.

This clone was counted only a few times. This chain connects TRBV9 to TRBJ2-1; no clear D. Looked up from germline, CDR1 is SGDLS and CDR2 is YYNGEE. Trimming shortened V by 1 base and J by 4 bases, and 9 bases separated the two germline ends. This CDR3 spans 14 amino acids. For the CDR3, the DNA is TGTGCCAGCAGCGTAAACTGGCGGTACAATGAGCAGTTCTTC. Translating gives CASSVNWRYNEQFF. The variable domain in full, with the rest retrieved from reference TRBV9 and TRBJ2-1, is DSGVTQTPKHLITATGQRVTLRCSPRSGDLSVYWYQQSLDQGLQFLIQYYNGEERAKGNILERFSAQQFPDLHSELNLSSLELGDSALYFCASSVNWRYNEQFFGPGTRLTVL.

This chain joins TRBV4-1 and TRBJ2-7; 8 nucleotides line up with TRBD2. The CDR3 loop spans 18 amino acids. In germline, CDR1 is MGHRA, CDR2 YSYEKL. V dropped 0 bases and J dropped 1; count of bases not matched to a gene: 11. CDR3 sequence (DNA): TGCGCCAGCAGCCAAGAGGCTAGCGGGCCCGGTGGGTCCTACGAGCAGTACTTC. Translating gives CASSQEASGPGGSYEQYF.

The chain employs TRBV11-3 and TRBJ1-1; weak D call: TRBD1 (5 bases). This CDR3 has 17 amino acids. CDR1 is SGHNT, CDR2 YENEEA, per germline. V shed 3 bases and J shed 4 bases, with 21 bases lying between them. The CDR3: CASSFGLREVRGTEAFF. CDR3 sequence (DNA): TGTGCCAGCAGCTTTGGGCTCAGGGAAGTCCGGGGCACTGAAGCTTTCTTT.

This clone was seen just once. The rearrangement uses TRBV5-1 and TRBJ2-5; 8 bases agree with TRBD2. V gave up 4 bases and J gave up 0 bases; unmatched junction bases: 8. The CDR3 has 16 residues. Germline CDR1 and CDR2: SGHRS and YFSETQ. CDR3 coding DNA: TGCGCCAGCAGCCTCTCGGGGCGGGGGGACCAAGAGACCCAGTACTTC. Encoded protein: CASSLSGRGDQETQYF.

The chain has TRBV10-1 and TRBJ1-2; unclear D gene. This CDR3 spans 13 amino acids. Germline V CDR1 and CDR2: WNHNN, SYGVQD (reference sequence). The V gene lost 0 bases and the J gene lost 5 bases, with 7 bases spanning the gap. CDR3 in amino acids: CASSESTEYGYTF. In DNA form, the CDR3 reads TGCGCCAGCAGTGAGTCGACCGAGTATGGCTACACCTTC.